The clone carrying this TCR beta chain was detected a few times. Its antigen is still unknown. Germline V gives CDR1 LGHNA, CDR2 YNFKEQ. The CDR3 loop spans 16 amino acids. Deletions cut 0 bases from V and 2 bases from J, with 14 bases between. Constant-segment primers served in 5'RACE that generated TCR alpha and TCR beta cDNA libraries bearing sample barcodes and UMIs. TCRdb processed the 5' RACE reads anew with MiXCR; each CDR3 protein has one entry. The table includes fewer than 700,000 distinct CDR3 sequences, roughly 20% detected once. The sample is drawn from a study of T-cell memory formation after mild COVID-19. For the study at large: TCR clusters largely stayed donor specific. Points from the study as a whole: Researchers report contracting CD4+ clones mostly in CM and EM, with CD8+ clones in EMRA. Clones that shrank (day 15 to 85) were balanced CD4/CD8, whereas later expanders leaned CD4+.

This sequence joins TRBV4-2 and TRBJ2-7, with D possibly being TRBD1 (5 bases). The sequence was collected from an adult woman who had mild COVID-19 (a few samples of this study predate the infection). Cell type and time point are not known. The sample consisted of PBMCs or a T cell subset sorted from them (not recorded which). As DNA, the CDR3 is TGTGCCAGCAGCCAAGAACTACAGGTTGGAACCTACGAGCAGTACTTC. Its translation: CASSQELQVGTYEQYF.